This T cell receptor beta chain was recorded in a study of shared clonotypes between healthy human individuals. About the study: Each donor's CD4 naive and CD4 memory cells filled three plates apiece, CD8 naive two, and CD8 memory one.

Approximately 210 ng DNA, tens of thousands of T cell genomes, went into each sorted-subset replicate PCR. Sequencing used immunoSEQ multiplex PCR; TCRdb keeps in-frame clones, though not all of them. The repertoire holds under 1,100,000 clones, with about 80% as singletons. This clonotype was obtained from a man between 18 and 29 years old in good health. Some clones in this sample may be carry-over from other donors' samples. Sequencing used memory CD4+ T cells from PBMCs. Stated subset: CD45RA-negative fraction.

CDR3 nucleotide sequence: TGCAGCGTTGAAAGGGGTGCAGTCCAAGAGACCCAGTACTTC. This codes for CSVERGAVQETQYF. The V and J genes are TRBV29-1 and TRBJ2-5; D possibly corresponds to TRBD1 (5 bases). The germline V and J ends were trimmed by 2 bases and 1 base, with 11 bases remaining between them. CDR3 length: 14 residues. CDR1 is SQVTM and CDR2 is ANQGSEA in the germline V gene.